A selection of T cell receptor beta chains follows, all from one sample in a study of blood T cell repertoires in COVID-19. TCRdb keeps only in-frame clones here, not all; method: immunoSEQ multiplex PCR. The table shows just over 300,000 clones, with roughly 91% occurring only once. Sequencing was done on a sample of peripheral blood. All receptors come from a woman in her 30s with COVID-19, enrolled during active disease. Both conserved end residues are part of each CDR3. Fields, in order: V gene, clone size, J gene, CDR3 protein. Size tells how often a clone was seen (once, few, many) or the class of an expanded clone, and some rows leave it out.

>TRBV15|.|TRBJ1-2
CATSPRTGELHGYTF
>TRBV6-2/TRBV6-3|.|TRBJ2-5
CASSQPGYQETQYF
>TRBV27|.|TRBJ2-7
CASRSSYEQYF
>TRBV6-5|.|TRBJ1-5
CASRGTGASNQPQHF
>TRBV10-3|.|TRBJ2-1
CAIGPGRGFHEQFF
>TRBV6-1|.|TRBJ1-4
CASSEIVAGEKLFF
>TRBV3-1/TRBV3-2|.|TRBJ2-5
CASSQRQAQETQYF
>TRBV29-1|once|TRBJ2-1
CSVELDSGDNEQFF
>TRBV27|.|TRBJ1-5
CASSSGQGGFFQPQHF
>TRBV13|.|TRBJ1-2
CASSLGPTGAPTNYGYTF
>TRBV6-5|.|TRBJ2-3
CASSPKDFDKQYF
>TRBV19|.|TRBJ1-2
CASGQALGYTF
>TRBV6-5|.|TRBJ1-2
CASSYTTGLIYGYTF
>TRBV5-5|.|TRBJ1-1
CASSSTGWDTEAFF
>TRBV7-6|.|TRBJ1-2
CASSLEVGTGFYGYTF
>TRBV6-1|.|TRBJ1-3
CASSEFAGQDTIYF
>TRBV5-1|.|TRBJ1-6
CASGRGTGGDSPLHF
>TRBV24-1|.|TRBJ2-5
CATSPSGSGEETQYF
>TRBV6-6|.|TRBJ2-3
CASSYSISGGPGAQYF
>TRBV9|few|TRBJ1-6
CASSVGSQNHNSPLHF
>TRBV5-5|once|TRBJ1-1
CASSGEGFTEAFF
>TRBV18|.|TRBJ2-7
CASSPQAVYEQYF
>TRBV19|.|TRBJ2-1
CASSRISSGGYNEQFF